This T cell receptor (beta chain) derives from a study of blood T cell repertoires in COVID-19. Background on the study: Acute and convalescent COVID-19 samples came from the United States, Italy and Spain. Sources were T cells, B-cell-depleted T cells, or PBMCs; the material itself was cDNA or gDNA.

In the original processing: Amplification with reference gene primers provided the estimates of nucleated cell counts. Clones were sequenced by immunoSEQ multiplex PCR, and TCRdb holds only the in-frame ones, with some missing. The V and J calls and clone size were taken over from that table, and D and trimming were inferred from the DNA. The sample holds about 260,000 clones, roughly 86% seen once. From germline, CDR1 is KGHSH and CDR2 LQKENI. This CDR3 has 15 residues. Between the trimmed V and J ends, which lost 3 bases and 7 bases, there was a span of 19 bases. This sequence originates from a man between 18 and 29 years old with active or convalescent COVID-19. Sequencing was carried out using peripheral blood. The rearrangement uses TRBV18 and TRBJ2-7, with D maybe TRBD2 (7 bases). The CDR3 DNA reads TGTGCCAGCTCACCTTTCACTAGCGAGGGGGAAGAGCAGTACTTC. Its translation is CASSPFTSEGEEQYF.